Presented here are 25 T cell receptor beta chains from one specimen sequenced in a study of cytomegalovirus exposure and HLA in healthy donors. PCR employed 60 Vbeta and 13 Jbeta primers. The table came from immunoSEQ multiplex PCR; TCRdb's copy has only in-frame clones and leaves some out. The sample has about 120,000 clones; approximately 8.6% are singletons. Sample: PBMCs. Receptor source: a middle-aged woman in good health and CMV-seropositive.

V is TRBV28 and J is TRBJ1-1; weak D call: TRBD1 (5 bases). The CDR3 loop spans 11 amino acids. V gave up 8 bases and J gave up 8 bases, with 12 bases separating them. The germline V gene encodes CDR1 MDHEN and CDR2 SYDVKM. CDR3 nucleotide sequence: TGTGCCAGCCACTCGGGGGGGGAAGCTTTCTTT. Protein product: CASHSGGEAFF. The full variable domain, in which reference TRBV28 and TRBJ1-1 provide the parts outside the CDR3, is DVKVTQSSRYLVKRTGEKVFLECVQDMDHENMFWYRQDPGLGLRLIYFSYDVKMKEKGDIPEGYSVSREKKERFSLILESASTNQTSMYLCASHSGGEAFFGQGTRLTVV.

The chain uses TRBV4-1 and TRBJ2-6; D is possibly TRBD1 (6 bases). This CDR3 spans 15 amino acids. V was trimmed by 1 base and J by 5 bases, leaving 9 bases between them. Germline CDR1 and CDR2: MGHRA and YSYEKL. CDR3 in amino acids: CASSQGQGWANVLTF. DNA of the CDR3: TGCGCCAGCAGCCAAGGTCAGGGGTGGGCCAACGTCCTGACTTTC.

V is TRBV5-1 and J is TRBJ1-1; possibly TRBD1 for D (5 bases). Germline V lookup: CDR1 SGHRS, CDR2 YFSETQ. The V and J ends lost 1 base and 0 bases respectively, with 19 bases between them. The CDR3 loop spans 18 amino acids. The CDR3 DNA is TGCGCCAGCAGCTTGTGGTACAGGTTCGGAAACATGAACACTGAAGCTTTCTTT. This encodes CASSLWYRFGNMNTEAFF.

Regarding this clone: One end of the junction fails to match germline, which may point to a read error. The V and J genes are TRBV29-1 and TRBJ1-2, with D hard to call. Germline CDR1 and CDR2: SQVTM and ANQGSEA. This CDR3 comprises 13 residues. The chain's CDR3 is CSVGNRNGYGYNF. CDR3 sequence (DNA): TGCAGCGTTGGTAACCGGAACGGGTATGGCTACAACTTC.

This clone was detected a few times. The V gene is TRBV11-2, the J gene TRBJ1-1; D ambiguous. Germline CDR1 and CDR2: SGHAT and FQNNGV. V was trimmed by 0 bases and J by 1 base, leaving 6 bases between them. This CDR3 comprises 14 residues. The CDR3 nucleotides are TGTGCCAGCAGCTTAGAGTACAGGAACACTGAAGCTTTCTTT. Its translation is CASSLEYRNTEAFF.

The chain couples TRBV4-2 to TRBJ2-2; 7 nucleotides agree with TRBD2. The trim removed 0 bases at V and 3 bases at J, leaving 4 bases unmatched. The CDR3 loop spans 16 amino acids. Looked up from germline, CDR1 is LGHNA and CDR2 is YNFKEQ. DNA for the CDR3: TGTGCCAGCAGCCAAGATGGGGGAGGGGACACCGGGGAGCTGTTTTTT. Amino acids: CASSQDGGGDTGELFF.

This chain connects TRBV6-5 to TRBJ2-1; 9 bases line up with TRBD1. Germline CDR1 MNHEY, CDR2 SVGAGI. The ends lost 5 bases at V and 3 bases at J; junction bases unmatched: 5. The CDR3 runs to 15 residues. CDR3 nucleotides: TGTGCCAGCAGTGCCGACAGGGGGGTCTACAATGAGCAGTTCTTC. Protein: CASSADRGVYNEQFF.

This clone has just a few counts. The chain has TRBV6-6 and TRBJ2-5; 9 nucleotides line up with TRBD2. With 6 bases clipped from V and 5 bases from J, the junction kept 10 bases outside the gene matches. CDR1 is MNHNY, CDR2 SVGAGI, per germline (reference sequence). The CDR3 is made up of 15 amino acids. The CDR3 is CASRPPGLASETQYF. CDR3 bases: TGTGCCAGCAGACCCCCGGGACTAGCTAGTGAGACCCAGTACTTC.

The chain uses TRBV7-9 and TRBJ1-1, with 9 bases aligning to TRBD1. The length of the CDR3 is 14 residues. With V trimmed by 4 bases and J by 8 bases, 8 bases remained unmatched. From germline, CDR1 is SEHNR and CDR2 FQNEAQ (reference sequence). The CDR3 DNA sequence: TGTGCCAGCAGCTCCTACAGGGGGCGGGTCGAAGCTTTCTTT. Its translation is CASSSYRGRVEAFF. Filled out from reference TRBV7-9 and TRBJ1-1, the complete variable domain reads DTGVSQNPRHKITKRGQNVTFRCDPISEHNRLYWYRQTLGQGPEFLTYFQNEAQLEKSRLLSDRFSAERPKGSFSTLEIQRTEQGDSAMYLCASSSYRGRVEAFFGQGTRLTVV.

This clone was counted only a few times. This sequence joins TRBV5-6 and TRBJ1-5; no clear D gene. CDR1 SGHDT and CDR2 YYEEEE come from the germline V gene. Trimming cost V 0 bases and J 5 bases, with 6 bases left between them. The CDR3 runs to 13 residues. The CDR3 DNA reads TGTGCCAGCAGCTTGGGCAGGTATCAGCCCCAGCATTTT. Translated, it gives CASSLGRYQPQHF.

This chain uses TRBV19 with TRBJ1-2; D possibly corresponds to TRBD1 (5 bases). Trimming cost V 3 bases and J 4 bases, with 15 bases left between them. Per the germline V gene, CDR1 is LNHDA and CDR2 is SQIVND (reference sequence). The CDR3 runs to 15 residues. CDR3 protein: CASSMRSGTLYGYTF. CDR3 sequence (DNA): TGTGCCAGTAGTATGAGGAGTGGGACTCTCTATGGCTACACCTTC.

The chain's CDR3 is CASSLRQADTQYF. The CDR3 DNA follows: TGTGCCAGCAGCTTGCGACAGGCAGATACGCAGTATTTT. The genes are TRBV9 and TRBJ2-3; the D gene is possibly TRBD1 (6 bases). Germline values: CDR1 SGDLS, CDR2 YYNGEE. CDR3 length: 13 amino acids. V was cut by 4 bases and J by 4 bases, with 10 bases left in between.

This clone was counted between two and nine times. The chain couples TRBV9 to TRBJ1-3; D gene unclear. Trimming pared 4 bases from V and 2 bases from J, leaving 13 bases between. Germline V gene lookup returns CDR1 SGDLS and CDR2 YYNGEE. CDR3 length: 15 residues. CDR3 DNA sequence: TGTGCCAGCAGCCCGAGCGGGAGTCCTGGAAACACCATATATTTT. Amino acid sequence: CASSPSGSPGNTIYF.

This clone was seen only a few times. This chain connects TRBV2 to TRBJ1-4; 7 bases are shared with TRBD1. CDR1 is SNHLY, CDR2 FYNNEI, per germline. Trimming cost V 4 bases and J 2 bases; bases outside gene matches: 4. The CDR3 has 15 residues. The CDR3 nucleotides read TGTGCCAGCAGTGGAACAGGGGTTACTAATGAAAAACTGTTTTTT. Translating it yields CASSGTGVTNEKLFF. Full variable domain (missing parts from reference TRBV2 and TRBJ1-4): EPEVTQTPSHQVTQMGQEVILRCVPISNHLYFYWYRQILGQKVEFLVSFYNNEISEKSEIFDDQFSVERPDGSNFTLKIRSTKLEDSAMYFCASSGTGVTNEKLFFGSGTQLSVL.

This sequence joins TRBV27 and TRBJ2-7, with D perhaps matching TRBD1 (5 bases). The CDR3 covers 14 residues. CDR1 is MNHEY and CDR2 is SMNVEV in the germline V gene (reference sequence). V lost 1 base and J lost 7, with 14 bases in between. CDR3 in amino acids: CASSLWGTLKEQYF. DNA for the CDR3: TGTGCCAGCAGTTTATGGGGCACTTTAAAGGAGCAGTACTTC.

V usage is TRBV7-2 and J usage is TRBJ1-2, with TRBD1 identical over 8 bases. V lost 5 bases, J lost 2 bases, and 10 bases stayed unmatched. The CDR3 length is 16 residues. CDR1 and CDR2 from the germline V gene are SGHTA and FQGNSA. CDR3 region: CASSASGTGLNYGYTF. As DNA, the CDR3 is TGTGCCAGCAGCGCCTCCGGGACAGGTTTAAACTATGGCTACACCTTC.

This clone has a handful of counts. The chain couples TRBV7-3 to TRBJ1-1, with D possibly matching TRBD1 (5 bases). V lost 0 bases and J lost 0, with 8 bases in between. This CDR3 contains 15 residues. Looked up from germline, CDR1 is SGHTA and CDR2 is FQGTGA. Here the CDR3 DNA reads TGTGCCAGCAGCTTAACGGGGGGACTGAACACTGAAGCTTTCTTT. Its protein is CASSLTGGLNTEAFF.

This clone has only a few counts. This sequence joins TRBV5-1 and TRBJ2-7, with 13 bases matching TRBD2. Germline V lookup: CDR1 SGHRS, CDR2 YFSETQ. The CDR3 contains 16 residues. J lost 0 bases, V lost 3 bases, and 3 bases had no gene match. The CDR3 sequence: CASSSRLAGGSYEQYF. In DNA form, the CDR3 reads TGCGCCAGCAGCTCGAGACTAGCGGGGGGCTCCTACGAGCAGTACTTC. The entire variable domain, with the rest obtained from reference TRBV5-1 and TRBJ2-7, is as follows: KAGVTQTPRYLIKTRGQQVTLSCSPISGHRSVSWYQQTPGQGLQFLFEYFSETQRNKGNFPGRFSGRQFSNSRSEMNVSTLELGDSALYLCASSSRLAGGSYEQYFGPGTRLTVT.

This clone was recorded a few times. V usage is TRBV6-5 and J usage is TRBJ1-3; weak D call: TRBD1 (6 bases). Trimming took 6 bases from V and 3 from J, leaving 9 bases between them. The germline gives CDR1 MNHEY, CDR2 SVGAGI. CDR3 size: 13 residues. The CDR3 nucleotides read TGTGCCAGCAGCCAGACAGGTGGAAACACCATATATTTT. Amino acid sequence: CASSQTGGNTIYF.

The chain links TRBV15 to TRBJ2-1; D might be TRBD1 (5 bases). The CDR3 runs 14 residues. Trimming took off 3 bases at V and 6 bases at J, with 12 bases between the two ends. Germline assignment: CDR1 LNHNV and CDR2 YYDKDF (reference sequence). The CDR3 sequence is CATSSRQSLNEQFF. For the CDR3, the DNA is TGTGCCACCAGCAGCAGACAGAGCCTCAATGAGCAGTTCTTC.

The gene calls are TRBV5-1 and TRBJ2-7; 7 bases are a match to TRBD2. CDR3 size: 15 residues. V dropped 0 bases and J dropped 1; count of bases not matched to a gene: 4. Germline V gene lookup returns CDR1 SGHRS and CDR2 YFSETQ. The CDR3 is CASSLVGGSSYEQYF. CDR3 coding DNA: TGCGCCAGCAGCTTGGTGGGGGGGTCGTCCTACGAGCAGTACTTC.

In nucleotides, the CDR3 is TGTGCCAGCAGCTTAGTTGGAGGGATATATGGCTACACCTTC. Translation gives CASSLVGGIYGYTF. The rearrangement links TRBV7-9 to TRBJ1-2; D gene uncertain. Germline-derived CDR1 and CDR2 are SEHNR and FQNEAQ (reference sequence). The length of the CDR3 is 14 residues. With 1 base removed from V and 5 bases from J, the gap between germline ends came to 11 bases.

This clone was seen a handful of times. V gene TRBV7-7 combines with J gene TRBJ2-7; a weak D match, TRBD1 (6 bases). CDR3 length: 13 amino acids. From germline, CDR1 is SSHAT and CDR2 FNYEAQ (reference sequence). The ends were cut back, 1 base at V and 5 bases at J, with 9 bases in the middle. The CDR3 loop is CASSLGTVHEQYF. The CDR3 region has the DNA TGTGCCAGCAGCTTAGGGACAGTGCACGAGCAGTACTTC.

This clone was observed a few times. The rearrangement joins TRBV11-2 to TRBJ2-1, with 9 bases that match TRBD2. CDR3 length: 14 amino acids. Germline V gene sequence: CDR1 SGHAT, CDR2 FQNNGV. V shed 3 bases and J 7 bases; nucleotides not matched to a gene: 4. The CDR3 sequence: CASSLGLATNEQFF. CDR3 nucleotides: TGTGCCAGCAGCTTGGGACTAGCCACAAATGAGCAGTTCTTC.

Only a few counts were recorded for this clone. V gene TRBV18 combines with J gene TRBJ1-1; 7 positions agree with TRBD1. Trimming at V came to 3 bases and at J to 2 bases, leaving 3 bases not matched to a gene. The CDR3 loop spans 14 amino acids. Germline-derived CDR1 and CDR2 are KGHSH and LQKENI. The CDR3 loop is CASSPDRVNTEAFF. The CDR3, as DNA: TGTGCCAGCTCACCCGACAGGGTCAACACTGAAGCTTTCTTT.